This is a list of T cell receptor beta chains from one sample in a study of cytomegalovirus exposure and HLA in healthy donors. The method was immunoSEQ multiplex PCR; TCRdb's version includes in-frame clones alone and lacks a portion of them. The sample consists of some 170,000 clones, 60% to 80% of them appearing once. Sequenced material: PBMCs. Receptor source: a man between 18 and 35 years old in good health and CMV-seropositive. CDR3s leave out the opening cysteine and the closing phenylalanine or tryptophan. Clone size is given for some rows only: seen once, a few or many times, or a class if the clone is expanded.

j_gene,v_gene,abundance,CDR3aa
TRBJ1-4,TRBV5-1,-,ASSFFSDRGAGEKLF
TRBJ2-1,TRBV5-4,-,ASSLKFPGLRDNEQF
TRBJ2-5,TRBV4-2,-,ASSRTSGRAVETQY
TRBJ2-3,TRBV5-6,few,ASSLSSSGRSADTQY
TRBJ2-5,TRBV5-4,few,ASSPGLAGEKETQY
TRBJ1-5,TRBV6-1,few,ASSEAKGLDQPQH
TRBJ2-1,TRBV4-1,few,ASSQGGSAGNNEQF
TRBJ1-1,TRBV5-5,few,ASSGRQGARNTEAF
TRBJ1-2,TRBV28,few,ASSPQGFYGYT
TRBJ1-1,TRBV5-6,-,ASSSGPGEAF
TRBJ1-3,TRBV6-1,once,ASRARLSSGNTIY
TRBJ2-3,TRBV7-9,few,ASSLVVGGTHTDTQY
TRBJ2-3,TRBV18,once,ASSPRALAGVDTQY
TRBJ2-1,TRBV2,-,ASRNGLAGGPLDNEQF
TRBJ2-1,TRBV11-2,-,ASSAGTNNEQF
TRBJ2-2,TRBV5-1,-,ASSGGLARNTGELF
TRBJ2-5,TRBV19,few,ASSARQGPETQY
TRBJ1-6,TRBV19,few,ASSSKGLNSPLH
TRBJ1-5,TRBV2,-,ASGRQGNQPQH
TRBJ2-1,TRBV4-1,once,ASSQVGTMYNEQF
TRBJ1-3,TRBV10-3,-,AIGSKSGTGIPPTGNTIY
TRBJ1-3,TRBV30,-,AWAPPGHSGNTIY
TRBJ1-2,TRBV7-2,-,ASSLDNNYGYT
TRBJ2-1,TRBV28,-,ASSPGGGAAYNEQF
TRBJ1-1,TRBV11-2,once,ASSLNRNTEAF
TRBJ2-2,TRBV5-1,few,ASSSVLLGTGELF
TRBJ2-2,TRBV13,-,ASSLPRLAGGTGELF
TRBJ1-5,TRBV6-5,-,ASSPGFGQPQH
TRBJ2-2,TRBV19,-,ASSIDRATGELF
TRBJ2-1,TRBV7-8,once,ASSVTSSLSYNEQF
TRBJ2-5,TRBV7-9,-,ASRLQGSGQETQY
TRBJ2-1,TRBV27,-,ASSWAGRQF
TRBJ2-1,TRBV30,-,AWTPGGGVPGEQF
TRBJ1-3,TRBV10-3,-,ATRDRGTMRSGNTIY
TRBJ2-3,TRBV18,once,ASSGAGVADTQY
TRBJ2-1,TRBV9,-,ASSVGRRSGYNEQF
TRBJ1-6,TRBV7-9,few,ASSLEQGFNSPLH
TRBJ2-3,TRBV7-9,-,ASSLVDGGSTDTQY
TRBJ1-5,TRBV30,-,AFGRDNQPQH
TRBJ1-5,TRBV28,-,ASSTARGVNQPQH
TRBJ2-1,TRBV9,-,ASSVALRTSGSYNEQF